The subject of this entry is one TCR beta chain. The antigen is not known. The V end was cut by 8 bases, the J end by 4 bases, with 11 bases between. CDR3 size: 13 residues. Germline CDR1 and CDR2: MNHNS and SASEGT. The source of the sample is a study of T cells in Graves' hyperthyroidism and ophthalmopathy. Study-level points and caveats: Prediction of ophthalmopathy progression came a median about 6 months pre-onset. Most thyroid-expanded clonotypes above 0.001 were also found in blood.

Patients aged 18 to 65 had newly diagnosed hyperthyroidism that had lasted under 2 months. TCR beta CDR3 regions were amplified from RNA. When the TCR CDR3 underwent first-round RT-PCR, the HTBI primer set was used. TCRdb re-analysed the multiplex PCR reads in MiXCR, keeping a single row per CDR3 protein. The table includes about 540,000 distinct CDR3 sequences, roughly 46% detected once. This clonotype originated in a woman in her late teens or twenties with Graves' hyperthyroidism. This chain joins TRBV6-1 and TRBJ2-2; D gene ambiguous. The sequencing input was peripheral blood or thyroid tissue (not recorded which). DNA for the CDR3: TGTGCCAGCCAGACCGAGACCACCGGGGAGCTGTTTTTT. This translates into CASQTETTGELFF.